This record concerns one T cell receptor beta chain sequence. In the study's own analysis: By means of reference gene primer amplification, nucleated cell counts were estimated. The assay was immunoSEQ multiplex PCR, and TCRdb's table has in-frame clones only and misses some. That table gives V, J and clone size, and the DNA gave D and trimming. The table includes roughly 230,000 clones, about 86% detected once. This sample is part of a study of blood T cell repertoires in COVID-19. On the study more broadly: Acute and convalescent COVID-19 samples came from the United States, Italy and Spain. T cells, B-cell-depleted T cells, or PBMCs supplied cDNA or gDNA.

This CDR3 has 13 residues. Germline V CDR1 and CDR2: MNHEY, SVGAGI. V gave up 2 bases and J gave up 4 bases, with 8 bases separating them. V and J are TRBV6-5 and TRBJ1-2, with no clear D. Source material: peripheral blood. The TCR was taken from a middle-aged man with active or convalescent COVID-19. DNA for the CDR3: TGTGCCAGCAGTTACGGGCAGCTCTATGGCTACACCTTC. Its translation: CASSYGQLYGYTF.